A selection of T cell receptor beta chains follows, all from one sample in a study of CD8+CD57+ T cells in acquired aplastic anemia. TCRdb re-called the reads with MiXCR, one entry per CDR3 protein. The sample shows roughly 51,000 distinct CDR3 sequences, 55% to 75% of them seen only once. Sequencing was carried out using sorted CD4+, CD8+, or CD8+CD57+ T cells (not recorded which) from PBMCs. The receptors shown here come from a human donor in good health, serving as a control. The CDR3 runs from the conserved cysteine through the conserved F or W. The D gene is left open where the match is weak. Clone sizes are given selectively: once, few, many, or a class where the clone is expanded.

. | TRBD1 | 17 | TRBJ1-5 | TRBV5-4 | TGTGCCAGCAGCTTGGACAGGGGCACTGTTAACAATCAGCCCCAGCATTTT | CASSLDRGTVNNQPQHF
medium-sized | . | 14 | TRBJ2-3 | TRBV7-3 | TGTGCCAGCAGCTTATCGGGGGCAGGGGATACGCAGTATTTT | CASSLSGAGDTQYF
many | TRBD1 | 15 | TRBJ2-2 | TRBV6-1 | TGTGCCAGCAACTCAGCGACAGGGGGGGCCGGGGAGCTGTTTTTT | CASNSATGGAGELFF
. | TRBD1 | 13 | TRBJ1-1 | TRBV24-1 | TGTGCCATTCAAGAGACAGGGATCACTGAAGCTTTCTTT | CAIQETGITEAFF
. | . | 13 | TRBJ2-1 | TRBV10-1 | TGCGCCAGCAGTGACTGGACCGGCGGTGAGCAGTTCTTC | CASSDWTGGEQFF
. | . | 15 | TRBJ2-1 | TRBV11-1 | TGTGCCAGCAGCTTAGCCGCGGGGAGCTACAATGAGCAGTTCTTC | CASSLAAGSYNEQFF
medium-sized | TRBD1 | 16 | TRBJ2-2 | TRBV19 | TGTGCCAGTAGTGACAGGGGCCCGATGAACACCGGGGAGCTGTTTTTT | CASSDRGPMNTGELFF
. | TRBD1 | 14 | TRBJ2-7 | TRBV25-1 | TGTGCCAGCAGCGTAGATCAGGGGGCCTTCGAGCAGTACTTC | CASSVDQGAFEQYF
. | . | 14 | TRBJ1-2 | TRBV19 | TGTGCCAGTGCAAGGGGGGGAAATAACTATGGCTACACCTTC | CASARGGNNYGYTF
. | . | 11 | TRBJ2-7 | TRBV7-2 | TGTGCCAGCAGTTTCAAGGGCGAGCAGTACTTC | CASSFKGEQYF
many | . | 18 | TRBJ1-1 | TRBV6-1 | TGTGCCAGCAGTGAAGAGGGGGTCGGCAGGCTCAGTGACACTGAAGCTTTCTTT | CASSEEGVGRLSDTEAFF
many | . | 16 | TRBJ2-1 | TRBV9 | TGTGCCAGCAGCGTAGACGGTTTGAGCTCCTACAATGAGCAGTTCTTC | CASSVDGLSSYNEQFF
. | . | 12 | TRBJ1-6 | TRBV19 | TGTGCCAGTAGTATGAGCAATTCACCCCTCCACTTT | CASSMSNSPLHF
. | TRBD1 | 14 | TRBJ1-1 | TRBV5-5 | TGTGCCAGCAGCTTGGGACAGGGGACGGGTGAAGCTTTCTTT | CASSLGQGTGEAFF
few | . | 14 | TRBJ1-4 | TRBV15 | TGTGCCACCAGCCCCGAGACACCTCCCCTCGTCCGGATTTTT | CATSPETPPLVRIF
. | TRBD1 | 17 | TRBJ1-3 | TRBV25-1 | TGTGCCAGCAGTGAATATCCGGACAGGGGGTCTGGAAACACCATATATTTT | CASSEYPDRGSGNTIYF
few | . | 16 | TRBJ2-3 | TRBV25-1 | TGTGCCAGCAGTGAATTTGCTGGGGGAAGCACAGATACGCAGTATTTT | CASSEFAGGSTDTQYF
. | TRBD1 | 12 | TRBJ1-6 | TRBV20-1 | TGCAGTGCTATGTCAGGGGGATCACCCCTCCACTTT | CSAMSGGSPLHF
. | TRBD1 | 15 | TRBJ2-5 | TRBV5-1 | TGCGCCAGCAGCTTGGGACAGGGGGACCAAGAGACCCAGTACTTC | CASSLGQGDQETQYF
large | . | 16 | TRBJ2-1 | TRBV15 | TGTGCCACCAGCACGAGGGAGGCTAGCCTCCACAATGAGCAGTTCTTC | CATSTREASLHNEQFF
. | TRBD2 | 15 | TRBJ2-7 | TRBV9 | TGTGCCAGCAGTTCACTAGCGGGGTCCCTCTACGAGCAGTACTTC | CASSSLAGSLYEQYF
medium-sized | TRBD2 | 14 | TRBJ2-1 | TRBV10-2 | TGCGCCATCGGGACTAGCGGGCCTTACAATGAGCAGTTCTTC | CAIGTSGPYNEQFF
once | . | 14 | TRBJ2-3 | TRBV19 | TGTGCCAGTAGTATTGCCGGTGCCACAGATACGCAGTATTTT | CASSIAGATDTQYF
. | . | 15 | TRBJ2-5 | TRBV19 | TGTGCCAGTAGTATAGAAGGGGGGACTAAGGAGACCCAGTACTTC | CASSIEGGTKETQYF
few | . | 14 | TRBJ2-7 | TRBV20-1 | TGCAGTGCTAGAGGACTAGAAGCTACCTACGAGCAGTACTTC | CSARGLEATYEQYF
. | TRBD1 | 17 | TRBJ1-6 | TRBV5-4 | TGTGCCAGCAGCTTGGGACAGGGCAGCTCCTATAATTCACCCCTCCACTTT | CASSLGQGSSYNSPLHF
. | . | 13 | TRBJ2-1 | TRBV10-3 | TGTGCCATCAGTGCCGGCATCTACAATGAGCAGTTCTTC | CAISAGIYNEQFF
once | . | 13 | TRBJ1-2 | TRBV15 | TGTGCCACCAGCAGAGAGCGTTCGCCTCCTGCCACCTTC | CATSRERSPPATF
. | TRBD2 | 17 | TRBJ2-7 | TRBV5-1 | TGCGCCAGCGCGGCGGGGCTAGCGGGGGGGCTTTCCTACGAGCAGTACTTC | CASAAGLAGGLSYEQYF
. | TRBD2 | 15 | TRBJ2-5 | TRBV25-1 | TGTGCCAGCAGTGAATCGGGTAGCGGGGTAAGGACCCAGTACTTC | CASSESGSGVRTQYF
once | . | 14 | TRBJ2-2 | TRBV5-1 | TGCGCCAGCAGCTCAAGTACCGGCCCCGGGGAGCTGTTTTTT | CASSSSTGPGELFF
. | TRBD1 | 16 | TRBJ2-4 | TRBV11-2 | TGTGCCAGCAGCTTCATAGGGGGACAGGTCCAAAACATTCAGTACTTC | CASSFIGGQVQNIQYF
. | TRBD1 | 13 | TRBJ2-7 | TRBV15 | TGTGCCACCAGCAGCGGACAGGGCGGGGAGCAGTACTTC | CATSSGQGGEQYF
. | TRBD1 | 16 | TRBJ1-6 | TRBV9 | TGTGCCAGCAGCGTAGGTGACAGGGCCTATAATTCACCCCTCCACTTT | CASSVGDRAYNSPLHF
medium-sized | . | 15 | TRBJ1-5 | TRBV2 | TGTGCCAGCAGTGAACTTCCCGGGCCGACTGGGCCCCAGCATTTT | CASSELPGPTGPQHF
. | . | 13 | TRBJ2-7 | TRBV20-1 | TGCAGTGCTAGAGAAACAGGGCTCCACGAGCAGTACTTC | CSARETGLHEQYF
medium-sized | . | 13 | TRBJ2-1 | TRBV15 | TGTGCCACCAGAGGGGACTCCTACAATGAGCAGTTCTTC | CATRGDSYNEQFF
many | . | 17 | TRBJ2-5 | TRBV4-1 | TGCGCCAGCAGCGCCCAGATCGGTGCCTACCACCAAGAGACCCAGTACTTC | CASSAQIGAYHQETQYF
. | . | 14 | TRBJ2-3 | TRBV6-1 | TGTGCCAGCAGTAGAGGAGGGGTCGAAGATACGCAGTATTTT | CASSRGGVEDTQYF
. | . | 13 | TRBJ1-1 | TRBV5-6 | TGTGCCAGCAGCTGGGACGCTGCTACTGAAGCTTTCTTT | CASSWDAATEAFF
. | . | 15 | TRBJ1-2 | TRBV20-1 | TGCAGTGCTAGGGCCCCGGGACTGGAAGGCTATGGCTGCACCTTC | CSARAPGLEGYGCTF
. | . | 16 | TRBJ1-1 | TRBV4-2 | TGTGCCAGCAGCCAAATCCGATTGTCAGGGGACACTGAAGCTTTCTTT | CASSQIRLSGDTEAFF
many | TRBD1 | 15 | TRBJ1-1 | TRBV11-2 | TGTGCCAGCAGCTTAATGACAGGGGGGAACACTGAAGCTTTCTTT | CASSLMTGGNTEAFF
. | . | 17 | TRBJ1-6 | TRBV11-1 | TGTGCCAGCAGCTTAGTGGTTGGACCCACGGGGGGATCACCCCTCCACTTT | CASSLVVGPTGGSPLHF
. | . | 14 | TRBJ1-2 | TRBV19 | TGTGCCAGTAGTATAGGAGGTGCGGCCTATGGCTACACCTTC | CASSIGGAAYGYTF
. | . | 15 | TRBJ1-1 | TRBV24-1 | TGTGCCACCAGTGATTCCCACGGGGCGCATGCTGAAGCTTTCTTT | CATSDSHGAHAEAFF
once | . | 15 | TRBJ1-2 | TRBV7-3 | TGTGCCAGCAGCTTAGAGTCAACCTTGAACTATGGCTACACCTTC | CASSLESTLNYGYTF
. | TRBD2 | 15 | TRBJ2-5 | TRBV20-1 | TGCAGTGCTAGAGAGGGTGGGAGGGCCGTAGAGACCCAGTACTTC | CSAREGGRAVETQYF
. | . | 14 | TRBJ1-1 | TRBV5-1 | TGCGCCAGCGTTCTGGGGGAATGGGACACTGAAGCTTTCTTT | CASVLGEWDTEAFF